The 10 T cell receptor beta chains below all came from one sample that was sequenced in a study of OX40 agonist ivuxolimab in advanced cancers. The repertoire was sequenced with immunoSEQ multiplex PCR; TCRdb's copy has only in-frame clones and lacks some. The repertoire consists of approximately 72,000 clones, with 88% occurring once and the leading ten covering about 0.9%. Source: CD4+ or CD8+ T cells sorted from blood, taken in a trial of the OX40 agonist ivuxolimab. The receptors stem from an adult with an advanced solid tumor such as melanoma, head and neck, liver or kidney cancer.

V and J are TRBV10-3 and TRBJ1-1; D possibly corresponds to TRBD1 (5 bases). The germline V and J ends were trimmed by 6 bases and 3 bases, with 11 bases remaining between them. The CDR3 runs to 13 residues. The germline V gene encodes CDR1 ENHRY and CDR2 SYGVKD. The CDR3 DNA follows: TGTGCCATCAGCCCGATGGGGGACACTGAAGCTTTCTTT. Translation gives CAISPMGDTEAFF.

The gene calls are TRBV6-5 and TRBJ2-3; tentatively, D is TRBD1 or TRBD2 (5 bases each). Between the trimmed V and J ends, which lost 2 bases and 2 bases, there was a span of 8 bases. CDR1 and CDR2 (germline): MNHEY, SVGAGI. There are 14 residues in the CDR3. CDR3 residues: CASSYGGPTDTQYF. For the CDR3, the DNA is TGTGCCAGCAGTTACGGGGGTCCCACAGATACGCAGTATTTT.

The chain couples TRBV11-3 to TRBJ2-1; 10 bases are shared with TRBD1. The CDR3 length is 13 residues. CDR1 is SGHNT and CDR2 is YENEEA in the germline V gene. With 5 bases clipped from V and 10 bases from J, the junction kept 5 bases outside the gene matches. CDR3 nucleotide sequence: TGTGCCAGCAGCCGGGACAGGGGACGCGAGCAGTTCTTC. Translation gives CASSRDRGREQFF.

The V gene is TRBV28, the J gene TRBJ1-4; 7 bases agree with TRBD1. Germline-derived CDR1 and CDR2 are MDHEN and SYDVKM. The CDR3 is made up of 14 amino acids. V lost 6 bases to trimming and J lost 7 bases; unmatched junction nucleotides: 8. In DNA, the CDR3 is TGTGCCAGCAGCCAGACAGGGTATGGTGAAAAACTGTTTTTT. It codes for CASSQTGYGEKLFF.

This clone was counted a single time. The rearrangement joins TRBV6-5 to TRBJ1-2; 10 bases line up with TRBD1. This CDR3 has 15 amino acids. CDR1 and CDR2 (germline): MNHEY, SVGAGI. V was pared by 4 bases and J by 2 bases, with 4 bases of the junction left unmatched. The CDR3: CASSFGQGGNYGYTF. CDR3 sequence (DNA): TGTGCCAGCAGTTTCGGACAGGGGGGGAACTATGGCTACACCTTC.

This clone was seen once. The CDR3 coding sequence is TGTGCCAGCAGCTCGTACAATCAGCCCCAGCATTTT. It yields the protein CASSSYNQPQHF. This chain connects TRBV7-2 to TRBJ1-5; the D is unclear. The CDR3 totals 12 residues. CDR1 is SGHTA, CDR2 FQGNSA, per germline. V lost 4 bases and J lost 3, with 4 bases in between.

The CDR3 spells CASSPGQEWAGYTF. Written as DNA, the CDR3 is TGTGCCAGCAGCCCGGGACAGGAGTGGGCTGGCTACACCTTC. This chain links TRBV9 with TRBJ1-2; TRBD1 matches at 8 bases. The CDR3 totals 14 residues. Per the germline V gene, CDR1 is SGDLS and CDR2 is YYNGEE. V lost 4 bases to trimming and J lost 7 bases; unmatched junction nucleotides: 9. Filled out from reference TRBV9 and TRBJ1-2, the complete variable domain reads DSGVTQTPKHLITATGQRVTLRCSPRSGDLSVYWYQQSLDQGLQFLIQYYNGEERAKGNILERFSAQQFPDLHSELNLSSLELGDSALYFCASSPGQEWAGYTFGSGTRLTVV.

This clone was seen a single time. The chain links TRBV18 to TRBJ2-3; 7 nucleotides agree with TRBD1. Germline V gene lookup returns CDR1 KGHSH and CDR2 LQKENI. The CDR3 is 16 residues long. The V and J ends lost 2 bases and 0 bases, in that order; junction bases with no gene match: 5. CDR3 loop: CASSPNKGASTDTQYF. The CDR3 nucleotides read TGTGCCAGCTCACCAAACAAGGGGGCGAGCACAGATACGCAGTATTTT.

V and J are TRBV20-1 and TRBJ2-7; TRBD1 aligns across 9 bases. With V trimmed by 7 bases and J by 3 bases, 1 base remained unmatched. The CDR3 length is 11 residues. Germline CDR1 and CDR2: DFQATT and SNEGSKA (reference sequence). This CDR3 is CSGQGDYEQYF. For the CDR3, the DNA is TGCAGTGGACAGGGGGACTACGAGCAGTACTTC.

This chain uses TRBV19 with TRBJ2-7; either TRBD1 or TRBD2 may supply D (5 bases each). Trimming cost V 5 bases and J 6 bases, with 20 bases left between them. CDR3 size: 15 residues. Germline lookup yields CDR1 LNHDA and CDR2 SQIVND (reference sequence). This CDR3 is CASSRLGQGVGEQYF. As DNA, the CDR3 is TGTGCCAGTAGTCGCCTGGGGCAGGGAGTCGGCGAGCAGTACTTC.